These T cell receptor beta chains were read from a single sample in a study of T cell responses to AZD1222 COVID-19 vaccine. Here immunoSEQ multiplex PCR was the method, and the copy in TCRdb shows in-frame clones only, minus some. The data contain around 140,000 clones, about 90% of them singletons. Sequencing was performed on peripheral blood, taken 28 days after the second AZD1222 dose. These receptor sequences come from an adult who received the AZD1222 COVID-19 vaccine. CDR3s include the opening cysteine and the closing phenylalanine or tryptophan. The order of the fields is D gene, V gene, CDR3 length, CDR3 protein. D genes are given only for firm matches.

D: -
V: TRBV11-2
length: 13
CDR3: CASRPSGTHEQYF

D: TRBD1
V: TRBV6-5
length: 14
CDR3: CASRRQGAYYGYTF

D: TRBD1
V: TRBV4-1
length: 14
CDR3: CATGQGQVNSPLHF

D: TRBD1
V: TRBV6-5
length: 15
CDR3: CASSRGQGGNQPQHF

D: TRBD2
V: TRBV7-3
length: 17
CDR3: CASSLTGAGGRSGELFF

D: TRBD1
V: TRBV27
length: 13
CDR3: CASNRGGNTEAFF

D: TRBD2
V: TRBV24-1
length: 16
CDR3: CATSDFRTSKYNEQFF

D: TRBD2
V: TRBV7-8
length: 15
CDR3: CASSLGLAASDTQYF

D: -
V: TRBV19
length: 15
CDR3: CASSPRTGYLDTQYF

D: -
V: TRBV5-6
length: 15
CDR3: CASSLSRGGNQPQHF

D: -
V: TRBV19
length: 14
CDR3: CASRRIDSNQPQHF

D: -
V: TRBV19
length: 11
CDR3: CASSAADTQYF

D: TRBD1
V: TRBV5-1
length: 15
CDR3: CASSLGTGRNTEAFF

D: -
V: TRBV5-1
length: 15
CDR3: CASSLALSYTDTQYF

D: -
V: TRBV5-6
length: 16
CDR3: CASSSLGGGTPQGYTF

D: TRBD1
V: TRBV6-6
length: 15
CDR3: CASSYSVGQTDGYTF

D: -
V: TRBV7-3
length: 14
CDR3: CASSRGGGSTEAFF

D: TRBD1
V: TRBV28
length: 15
CDR3: CASSSRQGDNYGYTF

D: TRBD1
V: TRBV27
length: 15
CDR3: CASSSAGTGRYEQYF

D: -
V: TRBV2
length: 10
CDR3: CASSEDTQYF

D: TRBD1
V: TRBV19
length: 14
CDR3: CASSMETGSQPQHF

D: -
V: TRBV5-6
length: 15
CDR3: CASSLAPRAGNTIYF

D: TRBD1
V: TRBV18
length: 16
CDR3: CASSLGQAIPIDEQYF

D: -
V: TRBV7-9
length: 14
CDR3: CASTPSGSGNTIYF

D: -
V: TRBV6-5
length: 14
CDR3: CASKGSPSYNEQFF

D: -
V: TRBV19
length: 16
CDR3: CASSIIGTNSNQPQHF

D: TRBD1
V: TRBV6-5
length: 15
CDR3: CASSYRIQGDTEAFF

D: -
V: TRBV19
length: 14
CDR3: CASDGPAGDTEAFF

D: TRBD1
V: TRBV5-1
length: 14
CDR3: CASSFRDREETQYF

D: -
V: TRBV6-2/TRBV6-3
length: 17
CDR3: CASSYLTFGRSENIQYF

D: -
V: TRBV28
length: 15
CDR3: CASSLFTRELGGYTF

D: -
V: TRBV19
length: 16
CDR3: CASSVGGTANNYGYTF

D: -
V: TRBV7-2
length: 18
CDR3: CASSFNRDPHSYNSPLHF

D: TRBD1
V: TRBV7-2
length: 14
CDR3: CASSLGQGALGYTF

D: -
V: TRBV14
length: 15
CDR3: CASSIQVLRDTEAFF

D: -
V: TRBV10-3
length: 12
CDR3: CAIRAERDTQYF

D: TRBD2
V: TRBV5-6
length: 18
CDR3: CASSYPGLAGGSTDTQYF

D: -
V: TRBV30
length: 11
CDR3: CAWKDSRGYTF

D: -
V: TRBV6-5
length: 15
CDR3: CASYPTGGRNTEAFF

D: TRBD1
V: TRBV15
length: 15
CDR3: CATSVQTGSGYGYTF